These 20 T cell receptor beta chains share one sample of origin, sequenced in a study of cytomegalovirus exposure and HLA in healthy donors. 13 Jbeta primers and 60 Vbeta primers were used for the PCR. Profiled with immunoSEQ multiplex PCR; TCRdb holds only in-frame clones, not every one. The sample includes some 180,000 clones, 80% to 90% seen only once; the top ten take over 1.5%. Sequences were obtained from PBMCs. These receptors all come from a man aged 40-55 years in good health and CMV-seropositive.

The genes are TRBV21-1 and TRBJ1-1. TRBV21-1 is a pseudogene segment. This CDR3 has 16 residues. CDR3 residues: CASSGTGRGPNTEAFF. CDR3 DNA: TGTGCCAGCAGCGGAACGGGGAGGGGCCCGAACACTGAAGCTTTCTTT.

The chain joins TRBV27 to TRBJ1-2; TRBD1 matches 9 bases. This CDR3 has 14 amino acids. V was pared by 6 bases and J by 2 bases, with 4 bases of the junction left unmatched. In germline, CDR1 is MNHEY, CDR2 SMNVEV (reference sequence). The CDR3 spells CASSPGQGNYGYTF. The CDR3 DNA is TGTGCCAGCAGCCCGGGACAGGGAAACTATGGCTACACCTTC.

This clone is a singleton in its sample. This chain joins TRBV2 and TRBJ1-1; no reliable D call. Trimming stripped 3 bases from V and 4 bases from J, with 12 bases between. CDR3 length: 14 amino acids. Germline V lookup: CDR1 SNHLY, CDR2 FYNNEI. CDR3 DNA sequence: TGTGCCAGCAGTGATTCCCCTCCTTCCACTGAAGCTTTCTTT. This encodes CASSDSPPSTEAFF.

This clone was detected a few times. This chain joins TRBV19 and TRBJ2-3; TRBD2 might be the D (6 bases). The CDR3 loop spans 14 amino acids. Per the germline V gene, CDR1 is LNHDA and CDR2 is SQIVND (reference sequence). Trimming removed 6 bases from V and 1 base from J, with 11 bases in between. The chain's CDR3 is CASSGGERTDTQYF. For the CDR3, the DNA is TGTGCCAGTAGCGGGGGAGAGCGCACAGATACGCAGTATTTT.

A note on this clone: An end of the junction does not agree with germline; a read error may underlie this. The CDR3 DNA is TGCAGCGCTGAAAGCGCGTCATCGGGGGGCCACGAGCAGTACTTC. The encoded protein is CSAESASSGGHEQYF. The V call is TRBV29-1, the J call TRBJ2-7; D possibly corresponds to TRBD2 (7 bases). Per the germline V gene, CDR1 is SQVTM and CDR2 is ANQGSEA. CDR3 size: 15 residues.

The chain joins TRBV4-2 to TRBJ2-2, with 9 positions matching TRBD2. Unmatched junction bases numbered 2, after V lost 0 bases and J lost 3 bases. The CDR3 runs 16 residues. Germline loops: CDR1 LGHNA, CDR2 YNFKEQ. CDR3 in amino acids: CASSQEAGGHTGELFF. CDR3 nucleotides: TGTGCCAGCAGCCAAGAAGCGGGAGGCCACACCGGGGAGCTGTTTTTT.

This clone was detected once. The V and J genes are TRBV27 and TRBJ2-7, with 10 bases identical to TRBD2. The CDR3 runs to 15 residues. V lost 3 bases and J lost 2; bases outside the gene matches: 4. Germline lookup yields CDR1 MNHEY and CDR2 SMNVEV (reference sequence). CDR3 nucleotides: TGTGCCAGCAGTTTCTCTAGCGGGAGTCCCTACGAGCAGTACTTC. Protein sequence: CASSFSSGSPYEQYF.

The chain has TRBV11-1 and TRBJ2-5; TRBD1 might be the D (6 bases). The last part of the DNA fits TRBJ2-7 better; the J call may be wrong. The CDR3 runs 15 residues. Germline V gene lookup returns CDR1 SGHAT and CDR2 FQDESV (reference sequence). Here the CDR3 DNA reads TGTGCCAGCAGCTTAGCGAAAACAGGGACCTACGAGCAGTACTTC. This encodes CASSLAKTGTYEQYF.

This chain uses TRBV6-1 with TRBJ2-4; tentatively, D is TRBD1 (6 bases). Germline CDR1 and CDR2: MNHNS and SASEGT. The CDR3 is made up of 14 amino acids. V was trimmed by 2 bases and J by 7 bases, leaving 12 bases between them. The CDR3 nucleotides are TGTGCCAGCAGTGAACCGGGACAATCGAACATTCAGTACTTC. Translated, it gives CASSEPGQSNIQYF.

The chain joins TRBV19 to TRBJ2-3; tentative D call: TRBD1 (6 bases). This CDR3 is 18 amino acids long. Germline-derived CDR1 and CDR2 are LNHDA and SQIVND (reference sequence). Trimming removed 4 bases at V and 2 bases at J, with 22 bases between. The CDR3 here is CASSTTGQLGTYTDTQYF. The DNA of the CDR3 is TGTGCCAGTAGTACAACCGGACAGTTGGGGACGTACACAGATACGCAGTATTTT.

This clone was seen once. V usage is TRBV5-4 and J usage is TRBJ1-2, with 7 bases that match TRBD1. The CDR3 is 11 amino acids. J was trimmed by 5 bases and V by 7 bases; bases with no gene match: 2. Germline values: CDR1 SGHNT, CDR2 YYREEE (reference sequence). The DNA of the CDR3 is TGTGCCAGCGGGGACAGATATGGCTACACCTTC. Translating it yields CASGDRYGYTF.

Points on this clone: Other DNA sequences of this sample code for an identical CDR3. The chain couples TRBV6-1 to TRBJ1-2; 7 bases fit TRBD1. V was pared by 6 bases and J by 4 bases, with 5 bases of the junction left unmatched. The germline V gene encodes CDR1 MNHNS and CDR2 SASEGT. The CDR3 loop spans 13 amino acids. This chain's CDR3 is CASSLGQLYGYTF. CDR3 bases: TGTGCCAGCAGCCTGGGACAGCTCTATGGCTACACCTTC.

The rearrangement links TRBV2 to TRBJ1-2; 7 bases match TRBD1. The CDR3 spans 13 residues. Germline CDR1 and CDR2: SNHLY and FYNNEI. J lost 6 bases, V lost 6 bases, and 7 bases had no gene match. For the CDR3, the DNA is TGTGCCAGCAGGCCCGACAGGGTCGATGGCTACACCTTC. This encodes CASRPDRVDGYTF.

CDR3 coding DNA: TGTGCCAGCTCACCACTTTCGGGATATGAGCAGTTCTTC. The encoded protein is CASSPLSGYEQFF. J is TRBJ2-1 and V is TRBV18, with TRBD2 as a possible D gene (5 bases). Looked up from germline, CDR1 is KGHSH and CDR2 is LQKENI. V gave up 1 base and J gave up 8 bases, with 9 bases separating them. This CDR3 region has 13 residues.

The V and J genes are TRBV30 and TRBJ1-5, with D unclear. V shed 2 bases and J shed 3 bases, with 8 bases lying between them. CDR3 length: 13 residues. In germline, CDR1 is GTSNPN, CDR2 SVGIG (reference sequence). The CDR3 spells CAWSRGSNQPQHF. CDR3 bases: TGTGCCTGGAGTCGGGGTTCCAATCAGCCCCAGCATTTT.

DNA for the CDR3: TGCAGTGGGAGCGGCAACAATGAGCAGTTCTTC. This gives the protein CSGSGNNEQFF. This rearrangement joins TRBV20-1 to TRBJ2-1; possible D gene TRBD2, 5 bases. This CDR3 comprises 11 residues. V gave up 7 bases and J gave up 5 bases, with 9 bases separating them. From germline, CDR1 is DFQATT and CDR2 SNEGSKA (reference sequence).

The chain recombines TRBV5-1 with TRBJ2-7, with 10 bases that match TRBD2. This CDR3 spans 13 amino acids. From germline, CDR1 is SGHRS and CDR2 YFSETQ. V was pared by 4 bases and J by 6 bases, with 4 bases of the junction left unmatched. CDR3 loop: CASSAGLAFEQYF. In DNA form, the CDR3 reads TGCGCCAGCAGCGCGGGACTAGCGTTCGAGCAGTACTTC.

V and J are TRBV7-9 and TRBJ1-5, with a tentative D call TRBD1 (5 bases). The CDR3 sequence is 15 residues long. From germline, CDR1 is SEHNR and CDR2 FQNEAQ (reference sequence). V lost 1 base and J lost 6, with 13 bases in between. CDR3 DNA: TGTGCCAGCAGCTTAGGCCGGCTGGGGCGTCAGCCCCAGCATTTT. Encoded protein: CASSLGRLGRQPQHF.

The chain carries TRBV4-1 and TRBJ2-5; maybe TRBD2 (5 bases). CDR1 MGHRA and CDR2 YSYEKL come from the germline V gene. The V end was cut by 3 bases, the J end by 3 bases, with 20 bases between. There are 17 residues in the CDR3. CDR3 sequence reads: CASSHPPQATGEETQYF. DNA of the CDR3: TGCGCCAGCAGCCACCCCCCCCAAGCGACCGGGGAAGAGACCCAGTACTTC.

This clone was found a few times. The rearrangement links TRBV30 to TRBJ1-5, with a weak D call TRBD1 (6 bases). The CDR3 has 15 amino acids. V lost 0 bases, J lost 7 bases, and 16 bases lay in between. Germline CDR1 reads GTSNPN; CDR2 reads SVGIG (reference sequence). In DNA form, the CDR3 reads TGTGCCTGGAGTGTACTAGGGGGAGAGGGACAGCCCCAGCATTTT. Translating gives CAWSVLGGEGQPQHF.